This T cell receptor (beta chain) emerged from a study of T cell repertoires in cytomegalovirus infection. Study summary: Matching HLA type and CMV infection were both indicated by public TCR beta signatures. Study findings and constraints: Based on cumulative public TCR beta family frequency, carriers of CMV plus the relevant HLA were identified. Clonotype analysis showed dominance of the ex vivo response by HLA-C-restricted CMV-specific TCR beta clonotypes.

This clonotype was observed many times. Antigen specificity is unknown. TCRdb re-called the reads through MiXCR, storing one row per CDR3 protein. Of around 530,000 distinct CDR3 sequences listed, about 15% are singletons. The sample consisted of CD8+ T cells from PBMCs. The clonotype originates from a human donor in good health (CMV status not recorded). Some clones in this sample may be carry-over from other donors' samples.

The CDR3 DNA reads TGTGCCAGCAGTTTATACAGGGGAGGAGGGGAGCAGTACTTC. Translating gives CASSLYRGGGEQYF. This sequence joins TRBV27 and TRBJ2-7; weak D call: TRBD1 (7 bases). The CDR3 length is 14 residues. Germline-derived CDR1 and CDR2 are MNHEY and SMNVEV (reference sequence). Trimming removed 1 base at V and 7 bases at J, with 14 bases between.